The entry below describes one T cell receptor beta chain. The target antigen is unknown. Sequenced by immunoSEQ multiplex PCR; TCRdb stores in-frame clones only, minus some. Among 93,000 or so clones listed, around 91% were seen once. Germline V gene lookup returns CDR1 LNHDA and CDR2 SQIVND (reference sequence). The CDR3 has 13 amino acids. V trimming: 6 bases; J trimming: 5 bases; junction bases outside the gene matches: 4. This sample is drawn from a study of T cell responses to AZD1222 COVID-19 vaccine. The study, taken as a whole, reports: After two AZD1222 doses, spike-specific TCR breadth and depth rose versus day 0. Spike-spanning, vaccine-associated CD4 TCRs were dominant at 160-218 and 743-854. Seropositive status at baseline applied to only five to seven AZD1222 recipients. The donor cohort was predominantly white British with a female majority, and clonal diversity may have been underestimated.

The chain employs TRBV19 and TRBJ1-5, with 7 positions matching TRBD1. The sequencing used peripheral blood, collected on day 0 of AZD1222 vaccination. The clonotype comes from an adult in good health. The CDR3: CASSRDSYQPQHF. CDR3 DNA: TGTGCCAGTAGCCGGGACAGTTATCAGCCCCAGCATTTT.